The 32 T cell receptor beta chains reported below all come from one sample, sequenced in a study of B cell selection in AIRE deficiency. The sorted conventional CD4 T cells were gated as CD4+CD127+. The protocol was immunoSEQ multiplex PCR, while the TCRdb copy is restricted to in-frame clones and leaves out a portion. The sample includes about 25,000 clones, about 95% seen only once; the top ten take approximately 0.25%. What was sequenced was CD4+CD127+ conventional T cells sorted from PBMCs. These receptors all come from a human donor in good health.

The V and J genes are TRBV28 and TRBJ1-3, with D possibly TRBD1 on 5 matching bases. The CDR3 consists of 15 residues. The germline gives CDR1 MDHEN, CDR2 SYDVKM. The ends were cut back, 4 bases at V and 1 base at J, with 11 bases in the middle. CDR3 nucleotides: TGTGCCAGCAGTTCCCAGGGCACGTCTGGAAACACCATATATTTT. It codes for CASSSQGTSGNTIYF. The whole variable domain, filled in from reference TRBV28 and TRBJ1-3, reads DVKVTQSSRYLVKRTGEKVFLECVQDMDHENMFWYRQDPGLGLRLIYFSYDVKMKEKGDIPEGYSVSREKKERFSLILESASTNQTSMYLCASSSQGTSGNTIYFGEGSWLTVV.

J is TRBJ2-1 and V is TRBV5-1; 10 nucleotides match TRBD2. This CDR3 region has 16 residues. CDR1 is SGHRS and CDR2 is YFSETQ in the germline V gene. The V segment lost 3 bases and the J segment 4 bases; nucleotides outside the gene matches: 7. The CDR3 here is CASSSVAGGQYNEQFF. The CDR3 DNA follows: TGCGCCAGCAGCTCCGTAGCGGGAGGACAATACAATGAGCAGTTCTTC.

The chain links TRBV30 to TRBJ2-3; D could derive from TRBD1 or TRBD2 (7 bases each). The CDR3 is made up of 15 amino acids. V lost 5 bases and J 4 bases, leaving 19 bases between the germline ends. Germline V CDR1 and CDR2: GTSNPN, SVGIG (reference sequence). The CDR3 sequence: CAWASRGGPADTQYF. CDR3 DNA: TGTGCCTGGGCTTCCAGGGGGGGGCCGGCAGATACGCAGTATTTT.

This chain uses TRBV29-1 with TRBJ2-7; D may correspond to TRBD1 or TRBD2 (6 bases each). V gave up 4 bases and J gave up 4 bases, with 17 bases separating them. This CDR3 spans 14 amino acids. The germline gives CDR1 SQVTM, CDR2 ANQGSEA. Here the CDR3 reads CSVAPRQGRYEQYF. The CDR3 DNA reads TGCAGCGTTGCCCCCCGCCAGGGGAGGTACGAGCAGTACTTC.

The chain employs TRBV25-1 and TRBJ2-1; possible D gene TRBD2, 5 bases. Trimming removed 2 bases from V and 0 bases from J, with 8 bases in between. Germline assignment: CDR1 MGHDK and CDR2 SYGVNS. CDR3 length equals 15 residues. This chain's CDR3 is CASSEMGSSYNEQFF. The DNA of the CDR3 is TGTGCCAGCAGTGAAATGGGGAGCTCCTACAATGAGCAGTTCTTC. Full variable domain (remainder filled in from reference TRBV25-1 and TRBJ2-1): EADIYQTPRYLVIGTGKKITLECSQTMGHDKMYWYQQDPGMELHLIHYSYGVNSTEKGDLSSESTVSRIRTEHFPLTLESARPSHTSQYLCASSEMGSSYNEQFFGPGTRLTVL.

The J gene is TRBJ1-5, the V gene TRBV11-2; D may be TRBD1 (5 bases). Trimming left V 0 bases short and J 6 bases short, with 9 bases between. The V gene's germline CDR1 is SGHAT and CDR2 FQNNGV. CDR3 length: 14 residues. The CDR3 DNA is TGTGCCAGCAGCTTAGATCAGGGAAGTCAGCCCCAGCATTTT. Protein: CASSLDQGSQPQHF.

This clone was counted once. The genes are TRBV4-1 and TRBJ2-3; TRBD1 is a possible D gene (6 bases). Germline loops: CDR1 MGHRA, CDR2 YSYEKL. The V and J ends lost 1 base and 5 bases respectively, with 10 bases between them. There are 14 residues in the CDR3. The chain's CDR3 is CASSQARGGDTQYF. The CDR3 coding sequence is TGCGCCAGCAGCCAAGCCAGGGGCGGAGATACGCAGTATTTT.

The V and J genes are TRBV6-4 and TRBJ2-2; D is unresolved. Germline V gives CDR1 MRHNA, CDR2 SNTAGT. CDR3 length: 14 residues. V was cut by 1 base and J by 5 bases, with 8 bases left in between. CDR3 in DNA: TGTGCCAGCAGTGACTTGGCTCGTACCGGGGAGCTGTTTTTT. This translates into CASSDLARTGELFF.

The rearrangement joins TRBV29-1 to TRBJ2-7; 7 bases match TRBD1. Germline lookup yields CDR1 SQVTM and CDR2 ANQGSEA. This CDR3 comprises 12 residues. V lost 5 bases to trimming and J lost 1 base; unmatched junction nucleotides: 2. The CDR3 here is CSVRDSSYEQYF. The CDR3 DNA is TGCAGCGTTCGGGACAGTTCCTACGAGCAGTACTTC.

The chain joins TRBV25-1 to TRBJ1-1, with no clear D. Trimming removed 6 bases at V and 4 bases at J, with 6 bases between. Germline lookup yields CDR1 MGHDK and CDR2 SYGVNS. The CDR3 spans 11 residues. The CDR3: CASRKGTEAFF. The CDR3 coding sequence is TGTGCCAGCAGAAAGGGCACTGAAGCTTTCTTT.

This clone has just one count. The chain couples TRBV28 to TRBJ2-4; D is possibly TRBD1 (6 bases). CDR1 MDHEN and CDR2 SYDVKM come from the germline V gene. The CDR3 is 13 amino acids. Trimming removed 7 bases at V and 2 bases at J, with 9 bases between. The CDR3 region has the DNA TGTGCCAGCACACAGGGATCCAAAAACATTCAGTACTTC. Its translation is CASTQGSKNIQYF.

This clone was seen once. The V call is TRBV9, the J call TRBJ1-1, with unresolved D. Per germline, CDR1 SGDLS and CDR2 YYNGEE. V lost 3 bases to trimming and J lost 2 bases, with 14 bases between them. This CDR3 has 15 amino acids. The CDR3 DNA follows: TGTGCCAGCAGCGCATCGTGGGCGGGTAACACTGAAGCTTTCTTT. As protein: CASSASWAGNTEAFF.

The V gene is TRBV5-1, the J gene TRBJ2-3, with 8 bases fitting TRBD1. Looked up from germline, CDR1 is SGHRS and CDR2 is YFSETQ. Unmatched junction bases numbered 14, after V lost 4 bases and J lost 4 bases. CDR3 length: 17 amino acids. The CDR3 reads CASSRLSTGDNADTQYF. In DNA, the CDR3 is TGCGCCAGCAGCCGACTTTCGACAGGGGACAATGCAGATACGCAGTATTTT.

The CDR3 reads CASSLVKGNEAFF. DNA for the CDR3: TGTGCCAGCAGCTTAGTGAAGGGGAACGAAGCTTTCTTT. V and J are TRBV7-2 and TRBJ1-1; TRBD1 might be the D (5 bases). Trimming removed 1 base at V and 8 bases at J, with 11 bases between. The CDR3 totals 13 residues. Germline CDR1 is SGHTA and CDR2 is FQGNSA. The variable domain in full, completed from reference TRBV7-2 and TRBJ1-1, reads GAGVSQSPSNKVTEKGKDVELRCDPISGHTALYWYRQSLGQGLEFLIYFQGNSAPDKSGLPSDRFSAERTGGSVSTLTIQRTQQEDSAVYLCASSLVKGNEAFFGQGTRLTVV.

In its sample, this clone was seen once. The V call is TRBV7-2, the J call TRBJ2-3; 11 positions agree with TRBD2. This CDR3 contains 16 residues. V lost 5 bases, J lost 8 bases, and 12 bases stayed unmatched. Germline V lookup: CDR1 SGHTA, CDR2 FQGNSA. The CDR3 spells CASSNRPLAGGATQYF. The CDR3, as DNA: TGTGCCAGCAGCAATCGTCCTCTAGCGGGGGGAGCTACGCAGTATTTT.

The chain is built from TRBV6-1 and TRBJ2-3, with 8 positions matching TRBD2. The junction had 4 bases not matched to a gene; V was cut back by 7 bases and J by 1 base. Germline CDR1 reads MNHNS; CDR2 reads SASEGT. This CDR3 region has 14 residues. This chain's CDR3 is CASNLRGGTDTQYF. CDR3 bases: TGTGCCAGCAATCTGCGGGGGGGCACAGATACGCAGTATTTT.

This chain links TRBV6-5 with TRBJ2-7, with 9 bases that match TRBD2. Germline V gives CDR1 MNHEY, CDR2 SVGAGI. The CDR3 runs to 14 residues. V dropped 6 bases and J dropped 1; count of bases not matched to a gene: 4. The CDR3 coding sequence is TGTGCCAGCAGACCGGGACTAGCTTCCTACGAGCAGTACTTC. Its protein is CASRPGLASYEQYF.

The CDR3 sequence is CAISERQGGEAFF. The CDR3 nucleotides read TGTGCCATCAGTGAGCGACAGGGGGGGGAAGCTTTCTTT. The V gene is TRBV10-3, the J gene TRBJ1-1, with TRBD1 identical over 9 bases. V lost 2 bases to trimming and J lost 8 bases; unmatched junction nucleotides: 3. Germline V gives CDR1 ENHRY, CDR2 SYGVKD. The CDR3 loop spans 13 amino acids.

The chain is built from TRBV18 and TRBJ1-5; 8 bases are shared with TRBD1. J gave up 0 bases and V 5 bases, and 3 bases lay outside the gene matches. In germline, CDR1 is KGHSH, CDR2 LQKENI. The CDR3 has 15 amino acids. The CDR3 nucleotides are TGTGCCAGCTCAGGACAGGGCCCTAGCAATCAGCCCCAGCATTTT. Amino acid sequence: CASSGQGPSNQPQHF.

The rearrangement joins TRBV7-2 to TRBJ2-5, with a possible D match to TRBD2 (6 bases). The CDR3 contains 13 residues. V lost 5 bases, J lost 5 bases, and 12 bases lay in between. Per germline, CDR1 SGHTA and CDR2 FQGNSA. The CDR3 DNA follows: TGTGCCAGCAGCCCACTAGCACGTGAGACCCAGTACTTC. This encodes CASSPLARETQYF.

V gene TRBV20-1 combines with J gene TRBJ1-5; a possible D gene is TRBD1 (5 bases). The ends were cut back, 5 bases at V and 11 bases at J, with 13 bases in the middle. Germline CDR1 reads DFQATT; CDR2 reads SNEGSKA (reference sequence). CDR3 length equals 11 residues. For the CDR3, the DNA is TGCAGTGCTGGGGGAATGGCGGCCCAGCATTTT. Its protein product is CSAGGMAAQHF.

This chain connects TRBV4-1 to TRBJ1-1; the D gene is possibly TRBD1 (5 bases). CDR3 length equals 15 residues. V gave up 5 bases and J gave up 5 bases, with 18 bases separating them. Per germline, CDR1 MGHRA and CDR2 YSYEKL. The CDR3 DNA follows: TGCGCCAGCAGCTGGGGTAAGGGTCAGGGAACTGAAGCTTTCTTT. Protein product: CASSWGKGQGTEAFF.

CDR3 in DNA: TGTGCCAGCAGCGAAGCACCCTCCTCCGAGGGACAGGGGCGACCTACTAGCACAGATACGCAGTATTTT. It codes for CASSEAPSSEGQGRPTSTDTQYF. The chain links TRBV21-1 to TRBJ2-3; the D segment call TRBD1 is taken from the table without a DNA check. TRBV21-1 is noted as a pseudogene. The CDR3 sequence is 23 residues long.

This chain joins TRBV11-3 and TRBJ1-5, with a possible D match to TRBD1 (5 bases). Germline V gene data show CDR1 as SGHNT and CDR2 as YENEEA. The CDR3 totals 16 residues. The V end was cut by 1 base, the J end by 2 bases, with 12 bases between. CDR3 protein: CASSLVGAGGNQPQHF. In DNA, the CDR3 is TGTGCCAGCAGCTTAGTCGGGGCGGGGGGCAATCAGCCCCAGCATTTT.

V is TRBV5-6 and J is TRBJ2-1; TRBD2 matches 14 bases. Looked up from germline, CDR1 is SGHDT and CDR2 is YYEEEE. V gave up 5 bases and J gave up 8 bases; unmatched junction bases: 6. The length of the CDR3 is 15 residues. In nucleotides, the CDR3 is TGTGCCAGCAGTCTGACTAGCGGGGGGGCCGATGAGCAGTTCTTC. Translation: CASSLTSGGADEQFF.

The chain joins TRBV7-3 to TRBJ1-2; D perhaps matches TRBD1 (5 bases). The V gene lost 2 bases and the J gene lost 0 bases, with 10 bases spanning the gap. The CDR3 runs to 15 residues. Germline CDR1 SGHTA, CDR2 FQGTGA. CDR3 loop: CASSLGHQPNYGYTF. In DNA form, the CDR3 reads TGTGCCAGCAGCTTAGGACACCAGCCTAACTATGGCTACACCTTC.

This CDR3 reads CASSLRVSSYNEQFF. The DNA of the CDR3 is TGCGCCAGCAGCTTGAGGGTCAGCTCCTACAATGAGCAGTTCTTC. The genes are TRBV5-1 and TRBJ2-1; D remains ambiguous. The CDR3 totals 15 residues. Germline V gives CDR1 SGHRS, CDR2 YFSETQ. Trimming took 1 base from V and 0 from J, leaving 8 bases between them.

The chain recombines TRBV6-1 with TRBJ1-1; D is perhaps TRBD1 (5 bases). The CDR3 has 12 amino acids. Germline CDR1 is MNHNS and CDR2 is SASEGT. V was shortened by 2 bases and J by 6 bases, with 7 bases between the two germline ends. The CDR3 here is CASSETTAEAFF. CDR3 in DNA: TGTGCCAGCAGTGAAACGACAGCTGAAGCTTTCTTT.

The chain uses TRBV11-3 and TRBJ2-3; 13 nucleotides align to TRBD2. The CDR3 is 16 residues long. V dropped 1 base and J dropped 6; count of bases not matched to a gene: 4. The V gene's germline CDR1 is SGHNT and CDR2 YENEEA. CDR3 sequence: CASSLGTSGRIDTQYF. The DNA of the CDR3 is TGTGCCAGCAGCTTAGGGACTAGCGGGAGAATCGATACGCAGTATTTT.

The chain joins TRBV6-5 to TRBJ1-3; D remains ambiguous. CDR1 MNHEY and CDR2 SVGAGI come from the germline V gene. V gave up 5 bases and J gave up 4 bases, with 12 bases separating them. The CDR3 loop spans 14 amino acids. Written as DNA, the CDR3 is TGTGCCAGCAGTCCTATCATAGGAGGAAACACCATATATTTT. Its protein product is CASSPIIGGNTIYF.

The V call is TRBV7-7, the J call TRBJ2-1; 11 bases are a match to TRBD2. J lost 2 bases, V lost 5 bases, and 14 bases had no gene match. The length of the CDR3 is 19 residues. CDR1 SSHAT and CDR2 FNYEAQ come from the germline V gene (reference sequence). CDR3 DNA sequence: TGTGCCAGCAGCCCATCGACTAGCGGGGACCCCGGGGCCTACAATGAGCAGTTCTTC. Amino acids: CASSPSTSGDPGAYNEQFF. Using reference TRBV7-7 and TRBJ2-1 for the parts outside the CDR3, the full variable domain is GAGVSQSPRYKVTKRGQDVTLRCDPISSHATLYWYQQALGQGPEFLTYFNYEAQPDKSGLPSDRFSAERPEGSISTLTIQRTEQRDSAMYRCASSPSTSGDPGAYNEQFFGPGTRLTVL.

The chain carries TRBV2 and TRBJ2-5, with 7 bases fitting TRBD2. CDR3 length: 14 amino acids. CDR1 and CDR2 from the germline V gene are SNHLY and FYNNEI. V dropped 5 bases and J dropped 4; count of bases not matched to a gene: 7. The CDR3 reads CASSPRTSGETQYF. The CDR3 DNA follows: TGTGCCAGCAGTCCACGGACTAGTGGAGAGACCCAGTACTTC.